These 4 T cell receptor beta chains share one sample of origin, sequenced in a study of blood T cell repertoires in COVID-19. The assay was immunoSEQ multiplex PCR, and TCRdb's table has in-frame clones only and misses some. Of nearly 400,000 clones in the sample, under 90% were seen once. Specimen: PBMCs or T cells enriched from blood (not recorded which). The receptors shown here come from a woman in her 30s who had recovered from COVID-19.

The gene calls are TRBV7-6 and TRBJ1-5, with TRBD1 matching over 10 bases. In germline, CDR1 is SGHVS, CDR2 FNYEAQ. The CDR3 spans 14 residues. J gave up 6 bases and V 5 bases, and 4 bases lay outside the gene matches. DNA for the CDR3: TGTGCCAGCAGCCCGGGACAGGGGAGTCAGCCCCAGCATTTT. Translated, it gives CASSPGQGSQPQHF.

This sequence joins TRBV7-2 and TRBJ2-5; TRBD2 matches at 12 bases. Per the germline V gene, CDR1 is SGHTA and CDR2 is FQGNSA. The CDR3 length is 17 residues. V trimming: 3 bases; J trimming: 4 bases; junction bases outside the gene matches: 9. CDR3 in DNA: TGTGCCAGCAGCTTCCAGCTAGCGGGAGGGCCTAGAGAGACCCAGTACTTC. This encodes CASSFQLAGGPRETQYF.

CDR3 region: CASSYKGQTVGQPQHF. CDR3 bases: TGTGCCAGCAGCTATAAGGGGCAGACTGTCGGCCAGCCCCAGCATTTT. The chain uses TRBV7-3 and TRBJ1-5, with D perhaps matching TRBD1 (5 bases). The germline gives CDR1 SGHTA, CDR2 FQGTGA. Trimming cost V 4 bases and J 7 bases, with 20 bases left between them. This CDR3 has 16 residues. The full variable domain, in which reference TRBV7-3 and TRBJ1-5 provide the parts outside the CDR3, is GAGVSQTPSNKVTEKGKYVELRCDPISGHTALYWYRQSLGQGPEFLIYFQGTGAADDSGLPNDRFFAVRPEGSVSTLKIQRTERGDSAVYLCASSYKGQTVGQPQHFGDGTRLSIL.

V usage is TRBV6-1 and J usage is TRBJ1-3, with a weak D call TRBD1 (5 bases). Germline loops: CDR1 MNHNS, CDR2 SASEGT. The CDR3 sequence is 16 residues long. V gave up 4 bases and J gave up 0 bases, with 13 bases separating them. The CDR3 loop is CASSGLTESSGNTIYF. The CDR3 bases are TGTGCCAGCAGTGGGTTGACAGAAAGCTCTGGAAACACCATATATTTT.